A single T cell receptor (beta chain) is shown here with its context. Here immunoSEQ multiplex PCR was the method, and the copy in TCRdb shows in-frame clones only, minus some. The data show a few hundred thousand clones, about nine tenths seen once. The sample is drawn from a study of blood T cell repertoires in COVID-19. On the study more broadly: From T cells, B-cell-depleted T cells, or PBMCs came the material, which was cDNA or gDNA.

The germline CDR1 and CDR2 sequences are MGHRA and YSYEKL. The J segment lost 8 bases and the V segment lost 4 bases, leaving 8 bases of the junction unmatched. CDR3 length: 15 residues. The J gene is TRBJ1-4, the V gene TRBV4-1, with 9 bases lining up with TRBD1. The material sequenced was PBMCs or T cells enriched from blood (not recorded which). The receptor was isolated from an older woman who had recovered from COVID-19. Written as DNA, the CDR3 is TGCGCCAGCAGCCTTACGGACAGGGGCTGGGAAAAACTGTTTTTT. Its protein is CASSLTDRGWEKLFF.